These 10 T cell receptor beta chains originate from one sample sequenced in a study of TIL therapy for anti-PD-1-resistant metastatic lung cancer. This was the immunoSEQ v3 assay. This table comes from immunoSEQ multiplex PCR, and its TCRdb copy is limited to in-frame clones, with some not included. The table records just under 60,000 clones, about 69% of them present only once. Time point here: pre-treatment sample, taken before nivolumab and TIL therapy. The starting material was blood, obtained at baseline. The receptors come from a person aged 25-79 years with non-small cell lung cancer.

In this sample, this clone is medium-sized. The rearrangement joins TRBV2 to TRBJ1-1; D gene ambiguous. The CDR3 runs to 10 residues. CDR1 is SNHLY, CDR2 FYNNEI, per germline. The V gene lost 8 bases and the J gene lost 2 bases, with 3 bases spanning the gap. For the CDR3, the DNA is TGTGCCAGCGGTAACACTGAAGCTTTCTTT. Its protein product is CASGNTEAFF. Using reference TRBV2 and TRBJ1-1 for the parts outside the CDR3, the full variable domain is EPEVTQTPSHQVTQMGQEVILRCVPISNHLYFYWYRQILGQKVEFLVSFYNNEISEKSEIFDDQFSVERPDGSNFTLKIRSTKLEDSAMYFCASGNTEAFFGQGTRLTVV.

In the case of this clone: Other DNA sequences in the same sample also yield this CDR3. This sequence joins TRBV7-2 and TRBJ1-3; D ambiguous. Trimming left V 3 bases short and J 5 bases short, with 5 bases between. Germline CDR1 is SGHTA and CDR2 is FQGNSA. CDR3 length equals 12 residues. The CDR3 protein is CASSFQRNTIYF. The DNA of the CDR3 is TGTGCCAGCAGCTTTCAGCGAAACACCATATATTTT.

This clone was counted a few times. The genes are TRBV28 and TRBJ1-1; D remains ambiguous. Trimming cost V 4 bases and J 4 bases, with 10 bases left between them. Germline V gene sequence: CDR1 MDHEN, CDR2 SYDVKM. This CDR3 has 13 amino acids. The CDR3 region has the DNA TGTGCCAGCAGTTGGGAGGGTCGCACTGAAGCTTTCTTT. Its translation is CASSWEGRTEAFF. The complete variable domain, with remaining parts taken from reference TRBV28 and TRBJ1-1, reads DVKVTQSSRYLVKRTGEKVFLECVQDMDHENMFWYRQDPGLGLRLIYFSYDVKMKEKGDIPEGYSVSREKKERFSLILESASTNQTSMYLCASSWEGRTEAFFGQGTRLTVV.

The J gene is TRBJ2-1, the V gene TRBV9, with 7 bases aligning to TRBD2. The V and J ends lost 0 bases and 5 bases, in that order; junction bases with no gene match: 8. CDR1 and CDR2 from the germline V gene are SGDLS and YYNGEE. CDR3 length: 16 amino acids. This chain's CDR3 is CASSVGLAANNNEQFF. CDR3 coding DNA: TGTGCCAGCAGCGTAGGACTAGCTGCTAATAACAATGAGCAGTTCTTC.

The J gene is TRBJ2-3, the V gene TRBV20-1; TRBD2 is a possible D gene (6 bases). The CDR3 is 11 amino acids. The germline V gene encodes CDR1 DFQATT and CDR2 SNEGSKA (reference sequence). Trimming took off 3 bases at V and 11 bases at J, with 12 bases between the two ends. In DNA, the CDR3 is TGCAGTGCTAGCCGGGAGTTTGGGCAGTATTTT. It codes for CSASREFGQYF.

This chain connects TRBV6-4 to TRBJ2-4; TRBD2 matches at 7 bases. V lost 6 bases, J lost 12 bases, and 23 bases stayed unmatched. This CDR3 is 17 amino acids long. Germline CDR1 reads MRHNA; CDR2 reads SNTAGT. CDR3 sequence (DNA): TGTGCCAGCAGGCCATCGGGGGGAGTTACCTCCGGGCTCCATCAGTACTTC. It encodes CASRPSGGVTSGLHQYF.

The V gene is TRBV5-1, the J gene TRBJ1-2, with 11 bases lining up with TRBD1. Per the germline V gene, CDR1 is SGHRS and CDR2 is YFSETQ. The CDR3 is 14 residues long. Trimming took 2 bases from V and 7 from J; bases not matched to a gene: 4. CDR3 nucleotides: TGCGCCAGCAGCTTAGGACAGGGGGCTTTTGGCTACACCTTC. It is translated as CASSLGQGAFGYTF. The complete variable domain, with remaining parts taken from reference TRBV5-1 and TRBJ1-2, reads KAGVTQTPRYLIKTRGQQVTLSCSPISGHRSVSWYQQTPGQGLQFLFEYFSETQRNKGNFPGRFSGRQFSNSRSEMNVSTLELGDSALYLCASSLGQGAFGYTFGSGTRLTVV.

This clone was counted between two and nine times. The chain uses TRBV11-2 and TRBJ2-2, with 7 bases identical to TRBD1. V shed 6 bases, J shed 5 bases, and the junction held 3 bases outside the gene matches. The V gene's germline CDR1 is SGHAT and CDR2 FQNNGV. This CDR3 comprises 13 residues. The CDR3 sequence: CASRPTGTGELFF. The CDR3 bases are TGTGCCAGCAGGCCGACAGGGACCGGGGAGCTGTTTTTT.

The chain joins TRBV2 to TRBJ1-3, with TRBD1 identical over 8 bases. Per the germline V gene, CDR1 is SNHLY and CDR2 is FYNNEI. Trimming took 5 bases from V and 3 from J; bases not matched to a gene: 12. There are 17 residues in the CDR3. In DNA form, the CDR3 reads TGTGCCAGCAGTTTCGACAGGGGCCCTTTAGGTGGAAACACCATATATTTT. It encodes CASSFDRGPLGGNTIYF.

This clone showed up just a few times. This chain uses TRBV6-5 with TRBJ1-1; D call uncertain. Germline assignment: CDR1 MNHEY and CDR2 SVGAGI. Between the trimmed V and J ends, which lost 6 bases and 8 bases, there was a span of 16 bases. The CDR3 has 13 residues. The CDR3 protein is CASRPTRAEEAFF. CDR3 DNA: TGTGCCAGCAGGCCGACACGGGCGGAGGAAGCTTTCTTT.